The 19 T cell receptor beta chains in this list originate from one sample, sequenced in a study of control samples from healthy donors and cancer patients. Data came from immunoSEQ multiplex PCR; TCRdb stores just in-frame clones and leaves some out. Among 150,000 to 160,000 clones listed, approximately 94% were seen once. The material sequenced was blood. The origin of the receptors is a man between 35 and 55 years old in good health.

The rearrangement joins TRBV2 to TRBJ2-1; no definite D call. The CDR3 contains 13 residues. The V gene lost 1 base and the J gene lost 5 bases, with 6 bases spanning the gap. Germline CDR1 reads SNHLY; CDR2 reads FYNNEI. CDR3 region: CASSEGPNNEQFF. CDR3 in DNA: TGTGCCAGCAGTGAAGGGCCGAACAATGAGCAGTTCTTC.

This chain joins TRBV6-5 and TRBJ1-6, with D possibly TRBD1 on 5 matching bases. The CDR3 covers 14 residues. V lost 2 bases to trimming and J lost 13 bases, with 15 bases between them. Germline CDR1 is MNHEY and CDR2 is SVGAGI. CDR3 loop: CASSYRGSRSPLHF. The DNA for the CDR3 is TGTGCCAGCAGTTACAGGGGCAGTAGGTCGCCCCTCCACTTT.

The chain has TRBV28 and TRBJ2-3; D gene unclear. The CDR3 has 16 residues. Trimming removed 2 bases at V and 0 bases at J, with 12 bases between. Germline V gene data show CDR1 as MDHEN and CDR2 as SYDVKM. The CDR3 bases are TGTGCCAGCAGTTTAATCCTTCGCAGCAGCACAGATACGCAGTATTTT. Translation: CASSLILRSSTDTQYF.

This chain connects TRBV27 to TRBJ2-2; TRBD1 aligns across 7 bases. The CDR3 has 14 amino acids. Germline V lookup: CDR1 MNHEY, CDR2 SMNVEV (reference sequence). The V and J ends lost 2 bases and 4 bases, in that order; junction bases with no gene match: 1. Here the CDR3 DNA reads TGTGCCAGCAGTTTAGCAGGGGGCACCGGGGAGCTGTTTTTT. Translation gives CASSLAGGTGELFF.

DNA for the CDR3: TGTGCCAGCAGTCCTCTGCGGGAGAACACTGAAGCTTTCTTT. Its protein product is CASSPLRENTEAFF. The gene calls are TRBV28 and TRBJ1-1; D remains unclear. The CDR3 is made up of 14 amino acids. CDR1 is MDHEN, CDR2 SYDVKM, per germline. The V end lost 5 bases, the J end lost 1 base, and 11 bases lay between the germline ends.

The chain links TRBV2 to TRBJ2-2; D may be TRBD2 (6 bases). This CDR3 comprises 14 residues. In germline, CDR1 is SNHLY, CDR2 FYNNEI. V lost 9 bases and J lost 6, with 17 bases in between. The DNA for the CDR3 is TGTGCCAGAGCCCGGGACTTAAACGCCGGGGAGCTGTTTTTT. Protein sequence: CARARDLNAGELFF.

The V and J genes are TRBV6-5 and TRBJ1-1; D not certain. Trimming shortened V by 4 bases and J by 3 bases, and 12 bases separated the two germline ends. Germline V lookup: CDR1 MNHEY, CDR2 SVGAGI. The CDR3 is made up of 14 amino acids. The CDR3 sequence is CASSSPRWDTEAFF. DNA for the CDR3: TGTGCCAGCAGTTCCCCCCGTTGGGACACTGAAGCTTTCTTT.

For the CDR3, the DNA is TGTGCCAGCAGGTACCGACAGGGGTTCGCTGATGGCTACACCTTC. Amino acid sequence: CASRYRQGFADGYTF. V usage is TRBV28 and J usage is TRBJ1-2, with TRBD1 matching 8 bases. Losses at the gene ends were 6 bases for V and 6 bases for J; bases not matched to a gene: 12. The CDR3 runs 15 residues. Germline assignment: CDR1 MDHEN and CDR2 SYDVKM.

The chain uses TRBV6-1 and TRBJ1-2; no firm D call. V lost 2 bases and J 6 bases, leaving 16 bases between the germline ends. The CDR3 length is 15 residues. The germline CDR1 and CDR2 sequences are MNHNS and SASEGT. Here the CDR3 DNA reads TGTGCCAGCAGTGAAAGAAGGGCCGATGAAGATGGCTACACCTTC. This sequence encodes CASSERRADEDGYTF.

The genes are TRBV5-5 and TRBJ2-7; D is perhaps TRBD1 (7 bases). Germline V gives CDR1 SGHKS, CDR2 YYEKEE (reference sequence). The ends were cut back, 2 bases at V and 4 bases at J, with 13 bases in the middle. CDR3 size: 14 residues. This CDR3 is CASSFGGGSYEQYF. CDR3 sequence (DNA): TGTGCCAGCAGCTTTGGAGGGGGCAGTTACGAGCAGTACTTC.

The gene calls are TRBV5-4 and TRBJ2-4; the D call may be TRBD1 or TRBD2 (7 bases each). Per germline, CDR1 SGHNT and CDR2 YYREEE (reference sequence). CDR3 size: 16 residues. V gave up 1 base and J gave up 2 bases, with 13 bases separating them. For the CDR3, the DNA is TGTGCCAGCAGCTTGCGGCAGGGGGGGACCAAAAACATTCAGTACTTC. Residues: CASSLRQGGTKNIQYF.

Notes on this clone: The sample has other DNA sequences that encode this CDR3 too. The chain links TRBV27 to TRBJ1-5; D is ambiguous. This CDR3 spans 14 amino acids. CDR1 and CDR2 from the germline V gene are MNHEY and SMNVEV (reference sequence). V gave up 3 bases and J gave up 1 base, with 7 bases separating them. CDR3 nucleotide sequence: TGTGCCAGCAGTTTTGGTGGAAGCAATCAGCCCCAGCATTTT. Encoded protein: CASSFGGSNQPQHF.

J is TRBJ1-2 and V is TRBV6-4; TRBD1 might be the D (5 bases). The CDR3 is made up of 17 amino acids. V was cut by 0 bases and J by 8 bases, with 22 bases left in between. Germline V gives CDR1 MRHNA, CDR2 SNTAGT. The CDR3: CASSDSTRDGAVEGYTF. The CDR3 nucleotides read TGTGCCAGCAGTGACTCGACGCGGGACGGAGCCGTTGAAGGCTACACCTTC.

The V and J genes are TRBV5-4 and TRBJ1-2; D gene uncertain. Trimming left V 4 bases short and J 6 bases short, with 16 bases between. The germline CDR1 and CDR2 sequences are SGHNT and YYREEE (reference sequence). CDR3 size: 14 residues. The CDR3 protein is CASSILGRANGYTF. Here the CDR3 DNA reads TGTGCCAGCAGCATATTGGGCAGAGCCAATGGCTACACCTTC.

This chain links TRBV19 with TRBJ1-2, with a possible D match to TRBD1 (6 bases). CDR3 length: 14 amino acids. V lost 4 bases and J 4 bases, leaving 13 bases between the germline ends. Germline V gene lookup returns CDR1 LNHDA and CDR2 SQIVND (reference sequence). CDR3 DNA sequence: TGTGCCAGTAGTACCCATGACAGGATCTATGGCTACACCTTC. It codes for CASSTHDRIYGYTF.

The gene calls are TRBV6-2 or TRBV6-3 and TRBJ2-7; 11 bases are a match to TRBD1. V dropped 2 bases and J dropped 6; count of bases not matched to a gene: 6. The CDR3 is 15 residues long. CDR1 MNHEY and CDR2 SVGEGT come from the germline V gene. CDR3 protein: CASSYGGTGGSEQYF. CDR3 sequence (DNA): TGTGCCAGCAGTTACGGGGGGACAGGGGGGTCCGAGCAGTACTTC.

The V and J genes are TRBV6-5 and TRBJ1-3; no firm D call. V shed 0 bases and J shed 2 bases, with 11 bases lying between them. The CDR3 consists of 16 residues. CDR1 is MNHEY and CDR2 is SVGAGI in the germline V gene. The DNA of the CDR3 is TGTGCCAGCAGTTACTCGAATCCTGGAACTGGAAACACCATATATTTT. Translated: CASSYSNPGTGNTIYF.

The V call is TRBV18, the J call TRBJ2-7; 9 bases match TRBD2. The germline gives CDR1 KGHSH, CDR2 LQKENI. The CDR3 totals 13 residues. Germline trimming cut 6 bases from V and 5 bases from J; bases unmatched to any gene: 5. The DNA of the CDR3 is TGTGCCAGCTCGAGCGGGGGGATCGACGAGCAGTACTTC. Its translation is CASSSGGIDEQYF.

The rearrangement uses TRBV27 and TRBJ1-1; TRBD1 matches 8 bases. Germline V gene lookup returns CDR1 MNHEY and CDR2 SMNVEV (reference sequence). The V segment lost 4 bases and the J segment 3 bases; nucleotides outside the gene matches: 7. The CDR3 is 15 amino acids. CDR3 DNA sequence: TGTGCCAGCAGTTCGGACAGACAGGGGTACACTGAAGCTTTCTTT. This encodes CASSSDRQGYTEAFF.